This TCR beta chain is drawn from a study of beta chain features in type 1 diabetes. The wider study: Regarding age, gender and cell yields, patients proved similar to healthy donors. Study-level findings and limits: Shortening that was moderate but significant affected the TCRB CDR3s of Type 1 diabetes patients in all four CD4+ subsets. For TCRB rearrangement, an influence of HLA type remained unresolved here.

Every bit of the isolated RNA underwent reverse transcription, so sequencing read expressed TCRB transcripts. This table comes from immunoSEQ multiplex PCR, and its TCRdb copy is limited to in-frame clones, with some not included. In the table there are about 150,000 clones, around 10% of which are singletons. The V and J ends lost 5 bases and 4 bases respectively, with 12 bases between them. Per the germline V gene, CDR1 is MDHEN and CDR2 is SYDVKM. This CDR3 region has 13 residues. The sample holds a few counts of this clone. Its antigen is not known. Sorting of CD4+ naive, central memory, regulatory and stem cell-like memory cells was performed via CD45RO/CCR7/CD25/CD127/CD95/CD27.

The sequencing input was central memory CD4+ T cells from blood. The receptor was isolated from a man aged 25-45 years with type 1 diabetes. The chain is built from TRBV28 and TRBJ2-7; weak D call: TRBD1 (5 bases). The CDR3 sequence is CASSLTVRYEQYF. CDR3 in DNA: TGTGCCAGCAGTCTGACAGTTAGATACGAGCAGTACTTC.